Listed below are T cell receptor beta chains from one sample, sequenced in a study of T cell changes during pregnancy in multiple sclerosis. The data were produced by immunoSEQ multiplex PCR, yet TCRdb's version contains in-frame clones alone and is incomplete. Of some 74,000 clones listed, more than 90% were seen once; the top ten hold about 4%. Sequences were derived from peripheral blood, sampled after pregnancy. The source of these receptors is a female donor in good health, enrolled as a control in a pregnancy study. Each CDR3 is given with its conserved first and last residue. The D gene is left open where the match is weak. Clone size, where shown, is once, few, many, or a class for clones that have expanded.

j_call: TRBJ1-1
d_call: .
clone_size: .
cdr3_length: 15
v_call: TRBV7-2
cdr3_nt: TGTGCCAGCAGACCAACACAACTAGTGAACACTGAAGCTTTCTTT
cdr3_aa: CASRPTQLVNTEAFF

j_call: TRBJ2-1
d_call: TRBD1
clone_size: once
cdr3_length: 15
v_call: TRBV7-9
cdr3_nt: TGTGCCAGCAGCTCTCGGACAGGGATGTGGGGTGAGCAGTTCTTC
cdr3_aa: CASSSRTGMWGEQFF

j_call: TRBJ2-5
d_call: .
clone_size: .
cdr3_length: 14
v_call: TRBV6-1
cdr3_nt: TGTGCCAGCAGTGAGCGGGTAGCCCCTGAGACCCAGTACTTC
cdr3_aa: CASSERVAPETQYF

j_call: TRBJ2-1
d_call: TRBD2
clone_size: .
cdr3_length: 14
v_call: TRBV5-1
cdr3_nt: TGCGCCAGCAGCTCGGGGGGATACTACAATGAGCAGTTCTTC
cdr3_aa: CASSSGGYYNEQFF

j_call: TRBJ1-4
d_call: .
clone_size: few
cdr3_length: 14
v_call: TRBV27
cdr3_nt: TGTGCCAGCAGTTTACTGGCAGGGAATGAAAAACTGTTTTTT
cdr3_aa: CASSLLAGNEKLFF

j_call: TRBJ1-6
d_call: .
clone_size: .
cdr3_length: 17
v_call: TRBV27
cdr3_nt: TGTGCCAGCAGTCCCTCGCTGCTAACTACCATGGATTCACCCCTCCACTTT
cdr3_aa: CASSPSLLTTMDSPLHF

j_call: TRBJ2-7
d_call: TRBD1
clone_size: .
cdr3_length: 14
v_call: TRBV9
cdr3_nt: TGTGCCAGCAGCGAGCACTCGACAGGGTCCGAGCAGTACTTC
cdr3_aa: CASSEHSTGSEQYF

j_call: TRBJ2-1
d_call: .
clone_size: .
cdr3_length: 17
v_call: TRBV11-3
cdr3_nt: TGTGCCAGCAGCTTAGGGGTAGGGGCAAGCTACTACAATGAGCAGTTCTTC
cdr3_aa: CASSLGVGASYYNEQFF

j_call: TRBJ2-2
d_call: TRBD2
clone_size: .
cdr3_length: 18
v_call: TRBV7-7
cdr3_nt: TGTGCCAGCAGCCCCCGACTAGCGGGGGCCCAGAACACCGGGGAGCTGTTTTTT
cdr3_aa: CASSPRLAGAQNTGELFF

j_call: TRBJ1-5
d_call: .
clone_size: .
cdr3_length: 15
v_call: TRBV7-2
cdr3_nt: TGTGCCAGCAGCTTAGTCAGACAGCCCAATCAGCCCCAGCATTTT
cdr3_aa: CASSLVRQPNQPQHF

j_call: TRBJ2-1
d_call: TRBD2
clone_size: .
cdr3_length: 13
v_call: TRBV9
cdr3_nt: TGTGCCAGCACCGCGGGAGTGAACAATGAGCAGTTCTTC
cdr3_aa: CASTAGVNNEQFF

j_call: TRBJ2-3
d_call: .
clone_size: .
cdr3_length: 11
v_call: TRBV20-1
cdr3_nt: TGCAGTGCAAATGCGGGGGATACGCAGTATTTT
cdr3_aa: CSANAGDTQYF

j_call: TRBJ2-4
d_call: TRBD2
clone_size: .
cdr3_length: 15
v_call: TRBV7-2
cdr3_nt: TGTGCCAGCAGCCAGGTTAGCGGGACCAAAAACATTCAGTACTTC
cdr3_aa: CASSQVSGTKNIQYF

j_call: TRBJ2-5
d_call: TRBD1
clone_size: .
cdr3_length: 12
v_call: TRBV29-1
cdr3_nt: TGCAGCTCGGACAGGGGATTAGAGACCCAGTACTTC
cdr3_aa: CSSDRGLETQYF

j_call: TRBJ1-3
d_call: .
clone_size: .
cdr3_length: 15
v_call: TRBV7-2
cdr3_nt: TGTGCCAGCAGAACAAGCGGGACGGGTCGAAACACCATATATTTT
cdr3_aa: CASRTSGTGRNTIYF

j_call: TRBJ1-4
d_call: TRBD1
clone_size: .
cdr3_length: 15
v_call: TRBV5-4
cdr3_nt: TGTGCCAGCAGCCCCGTAACAGGGGGTCCTGAAAAACTGTTTTTT
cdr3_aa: CASSPVTGGPEKLFF

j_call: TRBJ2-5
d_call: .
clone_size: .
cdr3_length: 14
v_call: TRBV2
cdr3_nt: TGTGCCAGCAGTGCCCACCGCACTGGAGAGACCCAGTACTTC
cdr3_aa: CASSAHRTGETQYF

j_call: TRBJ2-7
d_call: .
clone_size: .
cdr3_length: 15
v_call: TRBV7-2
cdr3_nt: TGTGCCAGCAGCTTATCTGGACAGCTGTCCTACGAGCAGTACTTC
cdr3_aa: CASSLSGQLSYEQYF

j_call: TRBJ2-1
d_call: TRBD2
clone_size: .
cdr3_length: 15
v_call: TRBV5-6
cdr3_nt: TGTGCCAGCAGCAAGGGACTAGCGGGGGACAATGAGCAGTTCTTC
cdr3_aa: CASSKGLAGDNEQFF

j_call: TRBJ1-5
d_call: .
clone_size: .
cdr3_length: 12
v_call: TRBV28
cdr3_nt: TGTGCCAGCACGGTTAGCAATCAGCCCCAGCATTTT
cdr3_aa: CASTVSNQPQHF

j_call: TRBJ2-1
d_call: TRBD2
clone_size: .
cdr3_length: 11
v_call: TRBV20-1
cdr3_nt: TGCAGCAAGCGGGGCCACAATGAGCAGTTCTTC
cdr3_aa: CSKRGHNEQFF

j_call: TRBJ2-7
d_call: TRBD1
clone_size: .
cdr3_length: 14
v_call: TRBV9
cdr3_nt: TGTGCCAGCAGCCCACGGACAGGGGCCTACGAGCAGTACTTC
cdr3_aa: CASSPRTGAYEQYF

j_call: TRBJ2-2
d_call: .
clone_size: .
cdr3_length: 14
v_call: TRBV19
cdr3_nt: TGTGCCAGTAGAATAGCGGCGAACACCGGGGAGCTGTTTTTT
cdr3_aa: CASRIAANTGELFF

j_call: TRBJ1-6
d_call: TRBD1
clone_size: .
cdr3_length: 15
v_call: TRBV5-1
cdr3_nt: TGCGCCAGCAGCTTGGACAGGGGTGTCCGGTCACCCCTCCACTTT
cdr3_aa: CASSLDRGVRSPLHF

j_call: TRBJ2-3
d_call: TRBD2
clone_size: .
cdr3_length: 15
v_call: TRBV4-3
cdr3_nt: TGCGCCAGCAGCCAAGGGCTAGCGGGAATGGATACGCAGTATTTT
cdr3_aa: CASSQGLAGMDTQYF

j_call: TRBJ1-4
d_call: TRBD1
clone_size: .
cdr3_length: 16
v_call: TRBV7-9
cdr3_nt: TGTGCCAGCAGTCGACGCCCGAGGACAGGGACTGAAAAACTGTTTTTT
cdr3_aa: CASSRRPRTGTEKLFF

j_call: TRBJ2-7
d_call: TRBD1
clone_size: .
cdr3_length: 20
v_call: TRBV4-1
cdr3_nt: TGCGCCAGCAGCCAACTAGATCCGGGACAGGGCCCTCCTTTGCCCTACGAGCAGTACTTC
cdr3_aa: CASSQLDPGQGPPLPYEQYF

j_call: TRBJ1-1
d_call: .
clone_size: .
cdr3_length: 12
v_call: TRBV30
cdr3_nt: TGTGCCTGGAGTGTATTGTCCCTTGAAGCTTTCTTT
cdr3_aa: CAWSVLSLEAFF

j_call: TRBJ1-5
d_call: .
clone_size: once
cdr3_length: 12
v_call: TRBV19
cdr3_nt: TGTGCCAGTATGAGTGGCAATCAGCCCCAGCATTTT
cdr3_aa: CASMSGNQPQHF

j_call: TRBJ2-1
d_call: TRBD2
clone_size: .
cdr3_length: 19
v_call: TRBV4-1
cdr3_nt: TGCGCCAGCAGCCAAGAGCCCAACAGGGTGGCGGGAGGGCCAGAGGAGCAGTTCTTC
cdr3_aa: CASSQEPNRVAGGPEEQFF

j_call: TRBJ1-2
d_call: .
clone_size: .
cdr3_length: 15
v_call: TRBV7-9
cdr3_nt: TGTGCCAGCAGCTTAGAGCGCGGGGGGATGAATGGCTACACCTTC
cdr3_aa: CASSLERGGMNGYTF

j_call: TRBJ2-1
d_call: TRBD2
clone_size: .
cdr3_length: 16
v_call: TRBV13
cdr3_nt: TGTGCCAGCAGCCCGGCTAAGGCGGGAGTGGGGAATGAGCAGTTCTTC
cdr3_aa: CASSPAKAGVGNEQFF

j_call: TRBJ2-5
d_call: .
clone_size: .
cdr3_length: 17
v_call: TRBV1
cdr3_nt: TGCACCAGCAGCCAAGATAAGGAGGGCGGGGGTCAAGAGACCCAGTACTTC
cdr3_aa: CTSSQDKEGGGQETQYF

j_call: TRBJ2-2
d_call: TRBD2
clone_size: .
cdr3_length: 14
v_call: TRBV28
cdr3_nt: TGTGCCAGCAGACGGAGCGGGGGGTCCGTAGAGCTGTTTTTT
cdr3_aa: CASRRSGGSVELFF

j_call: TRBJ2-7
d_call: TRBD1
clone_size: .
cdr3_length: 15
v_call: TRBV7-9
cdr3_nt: TGTGCCAGCAGCTTAGTATCCAGGGGGCGGTACGAGCAGTACTTC
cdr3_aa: CASSLVSRGRYEQYF

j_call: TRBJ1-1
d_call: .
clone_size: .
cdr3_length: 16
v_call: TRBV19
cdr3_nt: TGTGCCAGTAGTACGCGGTATGGGACTTCGAACACTGAAGCTTTCTTT
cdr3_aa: CASSTRYGTSNTEAFF

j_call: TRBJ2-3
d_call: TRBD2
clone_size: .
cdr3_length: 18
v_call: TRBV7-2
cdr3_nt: TGTGCCAGCAGCTTAGTCCCCCTGCTTCCTAGCGGGAGGGATACGCAGTATTTT
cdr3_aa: CASSLVPLLPSGRDTQYF

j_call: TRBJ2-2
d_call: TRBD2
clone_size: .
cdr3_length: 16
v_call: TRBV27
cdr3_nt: TGTGCCAGCAGCATTAGCGGGGGGAAACGAACCGGGGAGCTGTTTTTT
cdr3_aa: CASSISGGKRTGELFF